This TCR beta chain was recorded in a study of cytomegalovirus exposure and HLA in healthy donors (dated by TCRdb to between 2016 and 2019). For context, the study as a whole: In an earlier analysis of about 560 of the donors, 276 Gb of sequence data and 95 million to 130 million unique TCR beta sequences from roughly 200 million T cells were reported. Among some 410 genotyped donors of the cohort, an average of approximately 200,000 unique TCR beta nucleotide sequences was sequenced per donor, of which approximately 19% were non-productive. The number of donors typed differed by locus, with roughly 620-630 for A, B, C, DRB1 and DQB1, around 520 for DQA1, 606 for DPA1, and about 450 for DPB1. A separate validation cohort of approximately 120 different subjects was used in addition to the roughly 700-subject first cohort. The T cell repertoires of 550 to 850 subjects were profiled by immunosequencing and related to cytomegalovirus serostatus. The study aimed to test whether signatures of past pathogen exposure could be identified by cataloging public T cell receptors. A later genetic analysis used genome-wide SNP genotypes for about 55% of the 666 donors, treating that subset as a discovery cohort. A later analysis re-analyzed previously published TCR beta repertoires from 600 to 850 donors and added high-resolution HLA genotyping to study TCR occurrence patterns. Among the approximately 420 genotyped donors, approximately 81% belonged to the genetic ancestry cluster associated with self-reported Caucasian donors. High-throughput TCR immunosequencing, statistical association of individual TCRs with disease status, and machine learning were combined to predict cytomegalovirus infection status. Rather than drawing on any new phenotypic data, the later analysis identified candidate immune exposures from TCR beta sequences and the way those sequences occurred across donors. An early release covering about 600 HLA-typed donors comprised approximately 300 gigabases of sequencing data and 65 million to 100 million unique TCR sequences. HLA typing included class I and class II loci at four-digit resolution. A few DR-DQ haplotypes were treated as single units for association and clustering because of strong linkage in the cohort. All discovery cohort repertoires had been generated on a single sequencing platform. Alongside the repertoire data, information on donor age, sex, ethnicity and CMV serostatus was compiled. In an earlier analysis of about 590 of the donors, high-throughput TCR beta sequencing was used to judge whether each TCR beta V gene segment behaved as functional or pseudogenic. Paper-wide results and their limitations: A later genetic analysis associated a missense DCLRE1C variant with V-gene and J-gene trimming of TCR beta chains, and an independent cohort replicated the association. The cohort was sequenced for TCR beta chains only, and without alpha or paired-chain data the features that could be detected were limited. Compared with the approximately 670-donor mean, donors in an Asian-associated ancestry cluster had fewer N-insertions in productive TCRs, according to a later genetic analysis. Across donors, most TCR sequences were observed very rarely, whereas some public TCRs were present in many individuals. Most CMV-associated TCR beta chains appeared to be HLA-restricted in a later analysis, and the HLA associations seemed to be driven largely by CMV exposure. A few of the identified cytomegalovirus-associated TCR beta chains were confirmed in vitro to be specific for cytomegalovirus antigens. A cluster of highly shared sequence variants was judged likely to represent a technical artifact of the sequencing pipeline. A further reported finding was that TCR beta sequences accurately predicted the HLA-A and HLA-B alleles for most subjects in the first cohort. According to the authors, the approach could potentially be generalized to other disease states and immunological phenotypes. In a later analysis, HLA-associated TCR beta chains were found to be more clonally expanded and to have lower generation probabilities than equally common non-associated chains. According to a later analysis, TCR association rates differed among HLA loci, with DRB1 alleles showing the most associated TCRs and HLA-C alleles showing the fewest. Because HLA typing was missing for some donors at each locus, association tests included only the typed subset. Correlated functional status among segregating V segments might reflect linkage disequilibrium, but an unknown experimental factor could not be ruled out. Because the 87-base-pair reads could not distinguish some IMGT-functional V segments, including TRBV6-2 and TRBV6-3, those segments were excluded. The study gave a list of 150 to 200 TCR beta chains associated with cytomegalovirus. An earlier analysis of around 600 of the donors showed that most TCR beta V segments appeared in productive rearrangements either about 87% or about 30% of the time, which broadly matched IMGT annotations. The classifier was reported to diagnose cytomegalovirus status with high specificity and sensitivity in both the original cohort and the validation cohort. Immune exposure information for the cohort was limited to CMV serostatus. A later analysis reported that several top co-occurrence clusters appeared linked to parvovirus B19, influenza, CMV and Epstein-Barr virus. Assigning TCR associations to individual alleles was difficult when HLA alleles, especially DR and DQ, strongly co-occurred. Fewer than 20 rarely observed V segments, including chromosome 9 orphons, were excluded from the earlier analysis of several hundred of the donors because counts were too low. A later analysis associated roughly 17,000 TCR beta sequences with specific HLA alleles at a false discovery rate of 0.05. Roughly uniform sequencing depth across donors was assumed in presence/absence analyses, although this assumption may not hold.

Library generation was performed with the immunoSEQ multiplex PCR assay. For the multiplex PCR, a mixture combining 60 forward primers for TCR Vbeta segments and 13 reverse primers for TCR Jbeta segments was used. A multiplex PCR assay on genomic DNA amplified the CDR3 region of rearranged TCR beta genes. The Illumina HiSeq System was used to sequence the amplified TCR beta libraries as 87-base-pair reads. The paper's data handling went like this. A later analysis tallied roughly 80 million unique TCR beta chains across the 700 or so repertoires, and some 12 million of those chains were shared by two or more donors. To remove PCR and sequencing errors, raw reads were error-corrected and collapsed into unique sequences using a nearest-neighbor algorithm that merged closely related sequences. CDR3 sequences were aligned to IMGT reference sequences to assign V, D and J gene segments. Each retained sequence needed at least a six-nucleotide match to both a V gene segment and a J gene segment. A rearrangement was called productive if the CDR3 had no stop codons and remained in frame with V and J, and every other rearrangement was called non-productive. CDR3 was defined according to IMGT convention as the region running from the second conserved V-encoded cysteine to the conserved J-encoded phenylalanine. The earlier analysis of about 620 of the donors excluded sequences that lacked an unambiguous match to a single V gene segment. An earlier analysis of fewer than 650 of the donors classified V segments as functional when productive rearrangements were above 56.7% and as segregating when the standard deviation between donors was above 5%. A statistical classification framework was developed to diagnose cytomegalovirus status using the catalog of TCR beta chain sequences. V and J gene assignment, in a later analysis, came from comparing TCR nucleotide sequences with IMGT/GENE-DB human TR gene sequences. The TCRdist pipeline was used in a later analysis to assign CDR3 sequences and most-parsimonious VDJ recombination scenarios. A later analysis defined each TCR beta chain by its CDR3 amino acid sequence plus V-gene family, and excluded reads lacking a unique V-gene family. As a way to deal with suspected cross-contamination and a sequencing artifact, a later analysis dropped 500 to 700 nucleotide sequences that were highly shared and had low generation probability. A later analysis calculated a clonal expansion index for each public chain from normalized within-repertoire ranks of inferred template counts. A later analysis computed generation probabilities with a VDJ recombination model fitted to out-of-frame rearrangements, and checked the results against IGoR. A later analysis scored TCR-TCR, TCR-HLA and TCR-CMV co-occurrence with hypergeometric tests, applying a repertoire-size bias correction to TCR pairs. To estimate false discovery rates, a later analysis permuted the HLA or CMV assignments 20 times. A later analysis grouped co-occurring TCRs with DBSCAN, adding TCRdist sequence similarity when clustering within HLA-allele-positive subsets. Co-occurrence clustering excluded repertoires with fewer than 30,000 or more than 120,000 public chains, plus five with anomalous nucleotide sharing. TCRdb obtained this table from immuneACCESS and retained in-frame rearrangements with V and J assigned. These tables miss some clones; where compared with another copy, unresolved V genes account for less than half of the shortfall, and the remainder is unexplained. D and trimming come from the DNA, and the V and J calls and clone size come from that table. In this sample the table shows around 150,000 clones, about 80% of which occur a single time. The top ten constitute roughly 1.3% of the sample.

The cohort consisted of 666 healthy bone marrow donors. All cohort members were sampled while nominally healthy, although unrecorded immune exposures were likely present. The donor tested CMV seronegative and was one of the 352 seronegative cohort members. Each donor provided a peripheral blood sample, and peripheral blood mononuclear cells were used for TCR beta sequencing. The Qiagen DNeasy Blood Extraction Kit was used to extract genomic DNA from the blood cell samples. Concerning this clone itself: It has no known antigen specificity. The record has no base qualities; no much larger clone is one base away.

The germline V gene gives CDR1 as SGHAT and CDR2 as FQNNGV. The cysteine opens and the phenylalanine closes a CDR3 of 14 amino acids. The sequence is cut down to CDR3 DNA, 42 bases in frame from base 1. V sheds 3 bases and J sheds 5 bases, leaving 8 bases between their ends. The rearrangement joined TRBV11-2 to TRBJ1-6; the D gene identity is not certain. The clonotype originates from a woman in her forties or fifties in good health and CMV-seronegative. The sequenced sample was PBMCs. The DNA sequence reads TGTGCCAGCAGCTTTACTCAGGATAATTCACCCCTCCACTTT. This encodes CASSFTQDNSPLHF.